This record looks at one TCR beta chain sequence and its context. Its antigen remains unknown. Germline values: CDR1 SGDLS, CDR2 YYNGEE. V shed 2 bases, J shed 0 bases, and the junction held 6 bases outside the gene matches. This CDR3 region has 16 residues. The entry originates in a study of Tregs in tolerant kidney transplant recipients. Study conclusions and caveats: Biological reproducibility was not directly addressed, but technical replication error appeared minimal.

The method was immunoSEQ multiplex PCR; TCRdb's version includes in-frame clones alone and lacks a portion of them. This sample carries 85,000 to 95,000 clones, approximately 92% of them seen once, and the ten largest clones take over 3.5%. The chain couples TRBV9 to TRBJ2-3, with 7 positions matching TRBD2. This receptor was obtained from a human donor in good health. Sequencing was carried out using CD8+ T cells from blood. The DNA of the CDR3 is TGTGCCAGCAGCGTCCGAAGCGGGGATAGCACAGATACGCAGTATTTT. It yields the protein CASSVRSGDSTDTQYF.